The 13 T cell receptor beta chains given below trace back to one sample, sequenced in a study of control samples from healthy donors and cancer patients. Repertoires were generated with immunoSEQ multiplex PCR, while TCRdb's copy carries only in-frame clones and drops some. The sample yields around 170,000 clones, roughly 92% seen once. The specimen was blood. All receptors derive from a young woman in good health.

The chain employs TRBV25-1 and TRBJ2-7, with unresolved D. This CDR3 has 12 residues. V was clipped by 4 bases and J by 7 bases, with 11 bases between them. Germline V gene lookup returns CDR1 MGHDK and CDR2 SYGVNS. In DNA, the CDR3 is TGTGCCAGCAGTGTCAATTTGGGGGAGCAGTACTTC. This codes for CASSVNLGEQYF.

The V and J genes are TRBV6-4 and TRBJ1-4; TRBD1 matches 9 bases. CDR1 MRHNA and CDR2 SNTAGT come from the germline V gene. The CDR3 runs to 16 residues. The V segment lost 4 bases and the J segment 6 bases; nucleotides outside the gene matches: 9. CDR3 residues: CASSAEPGQGDEKLFF. The CDR3 DNA sequence: TGTGCCAGCAGTGCAGAACCGGGACAGGGAGATGAAAAACTGTTTTTT.

This clone was found once. V is TRBV28 and J is TRBJ2-7; 8 bases line up with TRBD1. V lost 10 bases and J lost 3; bases outside the gene matches: 2. From germline, CDR1 is MDHEN and CDR2 SYDVKM. This CDR3 is built from 11 residues. DNA for the CDR3: TGTGCCACCGGACAGGGCTACGAGCAGTACTTC. Its translation is CATGQGYEQYF.

This clone showed up just once. This chain uses TRBV3-1 (or the pseudogene TRBV3-2) with TRBJ2-2; the D gene is possibly TRBD1 (7 bases). Trimming removed 1 base at V and 6 bases at J, with 9 bases between. The germline gives CDR1 LGHDT, CDR2 YNNKEL (reference sequence). The CDR3 is 14 amino acids. The CDR3 coding sequence is TGTGCCAGCAGCCAAGTCAGGGGGGCCGGGGAGCTGTTTTTT. Translation gives CASSQVRGAGELFF.

CDR3 protein: CASSPDGGAGGGSWTEAFF. CDR3 nucleotides: TGTGCCAGCTCACCAGATGGAGGGGCAGGGGGTGGAAGTTGGACTGAAGCTTTCTTT. The chain carries TRBV18 and TRBJ1-1; 7 bases match TRBD1. After removal of 2 bases from V and 5 bases from J, the junction contained 20 bases not matched to a gene. CDR1 and CDR2 (germline): KGHSH, LQKENI. The CDR3 extends over 19 amino acids.

The chain links TRBV5-1 to TRBJ1-2; D is unclear. The CDR3 has 15 residues. V lost 4 bases and J lost 6, with 19 bases in between. Germline CDR1 is SGHRS and CDR2 is YFSETQ. This CDR3 reads CASSRMPPPGDGYTF. As DNA, the CDR3 is TGCGCCAGCAGCCGGATGCCCCCACCGGGCGATGGCTACACCTTC. Complete variable domain (other parts from reference TRBV5-1 and TRBJ1-2): KAGVTQTPRYLIKTRGQQVTLSCSPISGHRSVSWYQQTPGQGLQFLFEYFSETQRNKGNFPGRFSGRQFSNSRSEMNVSTLELGDSALYLCASSRMPPPGDGYTFGSGTRLTVV.

The rearrangement links TRBV28 to TRBJ2-7; D not certain. The V and J ends lost 4 bases and 1 base respectively, with 11 bases between them. This CDR3 spans 14 amino acids. CDR1 is MDHEN, CDR2 SYDVKM, per germline. The CDR3 bases are TGTGCCAGCAGTTGGGTAGGTCCGTCCTACGAGCAGTACTTC. Its translation: CASSWVGPSYEQYF.

The V call is TRBV16, the J call TRBJ2-7; maybe TRBD1 (5 bases). Looked up from germline, CDR1 is KGHSY and CDR2 is FQNENV. V was shortened by 0 bases and J by 5 bases, with 11 bases between the two germline ends. The CDR3 covers 14 residues. CDR3 loop: CASSQSGRVHEQYF. The CDR3, as DNA: TGTGCCAGCAGCCAATCTGGCAGGGTTCACGAGCAGTACTTC.

The rearrangement joins TRBV6-5 to TRBJ2-5; D call uncertain. V was pared by 2 bases and J by 5 bases, with 12 bases between. CDR3 size: 14 residues. CDR1 is MNHEY and CDR2 is SVGAGI in the germline V gene. CDR3 protein: CASSYSGNWETQYF. Written as DNA, the CDR3 is TGTGCCAGCAGTTACAGTGGCAATTGGGAGACCCAGTACTTC.

This clone occurred a few times. This chain uses TRBV7-9 with TRBJ1-5; TRBD1 matches at 7 bases. V shed 5 bases and J 0 bases; nucleotides not matched to a gene: 4. Germline V lookup: CDR1 SEHNR, CDR2 FQNEAQ (reference sequence). This CDR3 is built from 15 residues. CDR3 region: CASSAQGNSNQPQHF. The DNA of the CDR3 is TGTGCCAGCAGCGCACAGGGGAATAGCAATCAGCCCCAGCATTTT.

The chain combines TRBV19 with TRBJ2-1, with D possibly TRBD2 on 5 matching bases. V gave up 3 bases and J gave up 6 bases, with 24 bases separating them. This CDR3 spans 18 amino acids. Germline V gene sequence: CDR1 LNHDA, CDR2 SQIVND (reference sequence). The CDR3: CASSINAPGLGVPNEQFF. In nucleotides, the CDR3 is TGTGCCAGTAGTATTAATGCGCCCGGTCTGGGAGTCCCCAATGAGCAGTTCTTC.

This clone was observed a handful of times. The chain employs TRBV4-1 and TRBJ2-7; no firm D call. The ends were cut back, 5 bases at V and 1 base at J, with 15 bases in the middle. Germline V CDR1 and CDR2: MGHRA, YSYEKL. The CDR3 covers 15 residues. The CDR3 sequence is CASSYDKDASYEQYF. The CDR3 DNA reads as TGCGCCAGCAGCTACGACAAGGATGCATCCTACGAGCAGTACTTC.

CDR3 amino acids: CASSDSGTPGNRYF. CDR3 nucleotides: TGCGCCAGCAGTGACAGCGGGACCCCAGGCAATCGGTACTTC. The J gene is TRBJ2-7, the V gene TRBV10-1, with TRBD2 identical over 7 bases. Looked up from germline, CDR1 is WNHNN and CDR2 is SYGVQD (reference sequence). CDR3 length equals 14 residues. V lost 3 bases, J lost 12 bases, and 14 bases stayed unmatched.